This T cell receptor beta chain was documented in a study of identical twins (dated by TCRdb to about 2016). For context, the study as a whole: To test whether fetal clonotypes persist, this study deep-sequenced TCR alpha and beta repertoires from monozygotic twins, from unrelated adults of various ages, and from cord blood. Replicate twin experiments were performed at different times using different library preparation protocols to rule out contamination.

Overall study results and their limits: Out-of-frame TCR alpha sequences shared between twins showed an excess of low generation-probability sequences compared with coincidental sharing between unrelated individuals. Out-of-frame TCR alpha sharing in monozygotic twins was systematically underestimated by recombination models, whereas sharing between unrelated individuals was in agreement with the recombination models. The excess sharing between twins in beta out-of-frame sequences was weaker because fewer shared sequences reduced the signal-to-noise ratio. Invariant T cells such as MAIT and iNKT could partly confound zero-insertion analyses, although diverse VJ usage argued against such confounding for most clonotypes. Abundant cord blood beta clonotypes had fewer insertions, young adult naive repertoires showed a similar but weaker trend, and memory repertoires showed no such trend. Because the same donors could not be followed over many years, conclusions were based on cross-sectional statistical analysis.

All donors were healthy Caucasians. The twin cohort consisted of three pairs of female monozygotic twins, all aged 18 to 29 years. Positive isolation kits from Invitrogen were used to isolate CD4+ and CD8+ T cell populations. The germline V gene specifies SGHRS as CDR1 and YFSETQ as CDR2. V loses 4 bases at its end and J loses 2 bases; junction bases beyond the gene matches: 14. The CDR3 covers 18 residues, taking in both the cysteine and the phenylalanine. The CDR3 DNA has 54 bases and is translated from base 1. The library was obtained by 5' RACE. TCRdb lists the instrument as Illumina HiSeq 2000. A universal primer binding site was introduced by template switching, and a unique molecular identifier was present in the final cDNA, enabling accurate counting of TCR cDNA molecules. First-strand cDNA for TCR alpha and beta chains was synthesized from specific primers in the conserved constant-segment region. To control for contamination, each cDNA library was double barcoded with a SMART-Mk sample barcode plus Illumina barcodes. TruSeq adapter sequences along with Illumina sample barcodes were introduced in two successive PCR steps. TCR alpha and beta cDNA libraries were sequenced on the Illumina HiSeq platform with custom primers. As for the original processing: Unique molecular identifiers were extracted from raw reads with MiGEC, and CDR3 positions were determined with MiXCR. For each individual, recombination models were inferred using an EM algorithm with the repgenHMM and IGoR tools. The tcR package in R was used for shared clonotype analysis, with sharing normalized by the product of cloneset sizes. To study raw recombination without the effects of thymic and clonal selection, out-of-frame nonproductive sequences were analyzed. Clones were called with MiXCR by TCRdb after fastp trimmed the public reads at Q25, and only in-frame beta chains were retained. Rows are unified per CDR3 protein, each entry keeping the most common DNA and genes. It is TCRdb's table, rather than the study itself, that gives the V and J calls and clone size. For this sample the table gives approximately 210,000 distinct CDR3 sequences, of which roughly 15% were detected only once. The ten largest clonotypes hold 40% of the sample.

Comment on this clonotype: Its recognized antigen is unknown. Nothing much larger sits one base from this clone, and base qualities are not available.

These data were also reused for a study on T cells expressing NK-cell markers. The second paper further reports: Eight or nine donors provided sorted CD3+CD56+NKG2C+, CD3+CD56+NKG2C- and CD3+CD56-NKG2C+ T-cell subsets, whose TCR beta-chain repertoires were profiled. Among the eight sequenced donors, seven were HCMV-seropositive and one was HCMV-seronegative. To restrict sorting to alphabetaTCR-expressing T cells, an anti-gammadeltaTCR antibody was added in several experiments. For about 6 donors, the dominant CD3+CD56+NKG2C+ clonotypes were among the top 10 CD8+ clonotypes and accounted for about 1.0-7.5% of CD8+ T cells. Those dominant clonotypes were again the most abundant among CD3+CD56-NKG2C+ cells in several donors, at roughly 25-65%. Whether the expanded NKG2C-expressing T cell clones were specific for HCMV antigens remained unclear. The study sequenced eight donors, all healthy volunteers chosen at random: three men and five women. HCMV serostatus was determined by detecting HCMV-specific IgG in serum with a commercial ELISA kit. Reads were demultiplexed and grouped by UMI with MIGEC, and clonotypes were assembled and quantified with MiTCR. To exclude erroneous sequences, only TCR cDNA sequences supported by at least two reads were retained. The tcR package was used for downstream repertoire analysis, with clonotypes matched between fractions based on CDR3 nucleotide sequence plus V segment. VDJmatch was used to annotate antigen specificity against VDJdb, with one amino acid substitution in CDR3 permitted.

This TCR was sampled from a woman aged 18-29 years in good health. This sequence uses TRBV5-1 and TRBJ2-3; 9 central nucleotides agree with TRBD2. Material for sequencing was CD8+ T cells sorted from blood. The encoded CDR3 is CASSPGVGSGRLTDTQYF. The nucleotides are TGCGCCAGCAGCCCGGGAGTTGGTAGCGGGAGACTCACAGATACGCAGTATTTT.